Presented here are 13 T cell receptor beta chains from one specimen sequenced in a study of T cell repertoires in cytomegalovirus infection. TCRdb re-called the reads with MiXCR, one entry per CDR3 protein. Of around 530,000 distinct CDR3 sequences listed, around a quarter were seen once; the top ten hold over 10%. Specimen: PBMCs. These receptors all stem from a human donor in good health (CMV status not recorded). Some clones in this sample may be carry-over from other donors' samples.

The CDR3 sequence: CASSLGGLQYF. CDR3 nucleotide sequence: TGTGCCAGCAGTTTGGGGGGACTGCAGTATTTT. The chain has TRBV28 and TRBJ2-3; the D gene is possibly TRBD2 (6 bases). The CDR3 has 11 residues. The germline gives CDR1 MDHEN, CDR2 SYDVKM. Trimming removed 3 bases from V and 11 bases from J, with 9 bases in between.

This clonotype was seen ten or more times. The rearrangement links TRBV7-3 to TRBJ2-2; D might be TRBD1 (6 bases). The germline V gene has CDR1 SGHTA and CDR2 FQGTGA. There are 15 residues in the CDR3. Trimming shortened V by 2 bases and J by 6 bases, and 13 bases separated the two germline ends. The CDR3 here is CASSLGQGMAGELFF. The DNA of the CDR3 is TGTGCCAGCAGCTTAGGTCAGGGGATGGCCGGGGAGCTGTTTTTT.

In its sample, this clonotype was seen many times. The J gene is TRBJ1-3, the V gene TRBV7-8; no reliable D call. The CDR3 covers 14 residues. The germline CDR1 and CDR2 sequences are SGHVS and FQNEAQ. With 8 bases removed from V and 4 bases from J, the gap between germline ends came to 15 bases. CDR3 coding DNA: TGTGCCAGCCAGGCGGGGTTGTACGGAAACACCATATATTTT. Residues: CASQAGLYGNTIYF. The full variable domain, in which reference TRBV7-8 and TRBJ1-3 provide the parts outside the CDR3, is GAGVSQSPRYKVAKRGQDVALRCDPISGHVSLFWYQQALGQGPEFLTYFQNEAQLDKSGLPSDRFFAERPEGSVSTLKIQRTQQEDSAVYLCASQAGLYGNTIYFGEGSWLTVV.

The V call is TRBV4-2, the J call TRBJ2-7; 12 nucleotides align to TRBD2. The J segment lost 3 bases and the V segment lost 4 bases, leaving 7 bases of the junction unmatched. The CDR3 length is 16 residues. Per germline, CDR1 LGHNA and CDR2 YNFKEQ. This chain's CDR3 is CASSPSLLAGGYEQYF. CDR3 DNA: TGTGCCAGCAGCCCCTCCCTACTAGCGGGAGGCTACGAGCAGTACTTC.

Only a few counts were recorded for this clonotype. The chain uses TRBV6-1 and TRBJ1-1; D is ambiguous. V shed 6 bases and J shed 4 bases, with 9 bases lying between them. Germline loops: CDR1 MNHNS, CDR2 SASEGT. This CDR3 spans 12 amino acids. The CDR3 sequence is CASSIQGTEAFF. In DNA form, the CDR3 reads TGTGCCAGCAGCATTCAAGGCACTGAAGCTTTCTTT.

This clonotype was counted ten times or more. This rearrangement joins TRBV7-2 to TRBJ2-7; no clear D gene. Trimming cost V 2 bases and J 2 bases, with 13 bases left between them. The CDR3 totals 15 residues. Looked up from germline, CDR1 is SGHTA and CDR2 is FQGNSA. Here the CDR3 reads CASSLLALAPYEQYF. In DNA form, the CDR3 reads TGTGCCAGCAGCTTATTGGCGCTCGCTCCCTACGAGCAGTACTTC.

This sequence joins TRBV6-2 or TRBV6-3 and TRBJ2-7; the match to TRBD2 covers 8 bases. The CDR3 is made up of 14 amino acids. The germline V gene has CDR1 MNHEY and CDR2 SVGEGT. Losses at the gene ends were 4 bases for V and 5 bases for J; bases not matched to a gene: 7. The CDR3 here is CASSWQRESHEQYF. DNA for the CDR3: TGTGCCAGCAGTTGGCAGCGGGAGTCCCACGAGCAGTACTTC.

This chain links TRBV29-1 with TRBJ1-2; TRBD1 is a possible D gene (5 bases). V lost 5 bases, J lost 3 bases, and 10 bases lay in between. The CDR3 spans 12 residues. Looked up from germline, CDR1 is SQVTM and CDR2 is ANQGSEA. The DNA for the CDR3 is TGCAGCGTTAACGCGGGGGACTATGGCTACACCTTC. It specifies CSVNAGDYGYTF. Complete variable domain (other parts from reference TRBV29-1 and TRBJ1-2): SAVISQKPSRDICQRGTSLTIQCQVDSQVTMMFWYRQQPGQSLTLIATANQGSEATYESGFVIDKFPISRPNLTFSTLTVSNMSPEDSSIYLCSVNAGDYGYTFGSGTRLTVV.

A word on this clonotype: The CDR3 end shows no conserved phenylalanine or tryptophan, and so a read error is likely. This chain links TRBV7-7 with TRBJ1-1; D not resolved. This CDR3 has 13 residues. CDR1 and CDR2 (germline): SSHAT, FNYEAQ (reference sequence). CDR3 loop: CASSFQFNTEAFL. CDR3 in DNA: TGTGCTAGCAGCTTTCAGTTTAACACTGAAGCTTTCCTT.

Many counts were recorded for this clonotype. The V and J genes are TRBV30 and TRBJ1-1; D unclear. The V gene lost 4 bases and the J gene lost 0 bases, with 12 bases spanning the gap. The V gene's germline CDR1 is GTSNPN and CDR2 SVGIG (reference sequence). CDR3 length: 14 residues. The CDR3 sequence is CAWTRGSVNTEAFF. CDR3 in DNA: TGTGCCTGGACCCGCGGGTCCGTGAACACTGAAGCTTTCTTT. Full variable domain (missing parts from reference TRBV30 and TRBJ1-1): SQTIHQWPATLVQPVGSPLSLECTVEGTSNPNLYWYRQAAGRGLQLLFYSVGIGQISSEVPQNLSASRPQDRQFILSSKKLLLSDSGFYLCAWTRGSVNTEAFFGQGTRLTVV.

This clonotype was counted only a few times. The J gene is TRBJ1-3, the V gene TRBV29-1; 7 nucleotides match TRBD1. This CDR3 is built from 13 residues. V shed 5 bases and J 3 bases; nucleotides not matched to a gene: 4. Germline CDR1 and CDR2: SQVTM and ANQGSEA. CDR3 sequence reads: CSVNRGGGNTIYF. The CDR3 bases are TGCAGCGTTAACAGGGGAGGTGGAAACACCATATATTTT.

This clonotype was found a few times. The chain has TRBV2 and TRBJ2-1; D tentatively fits TRBD1 or TRBD2 (5 bases each). Trimming removed 4 bases from V and 8 bases from J, with 21 bases in between. This CDR3 region has 16 residues. The V gene's germline CDR1 is SNHLY and CDR2 FYNNEI. The CDR3, as DNA: TGTGCCAGCAGTGGGGGCGGTAGGGGCACTAGTGATGAGCAGTTCTTC. It yields the protein CASSGGGRGTSDEQFF.

The rearrangement links TRBV4-2 to TRBJ1-5; D remains ambiguous. This CDR3 has 17 residues. Deletions cut 0 bases from V and 5 bases from J, with 17 bases between. The germline CDR1 and CDR2 sequences are LGHNA and YNFKEQ. In DNA, the CDR3 is TGTGCCAGCAGCCAAGATCTGGGGATGGGAGCCCATCAGCCCCAGCATTTT. Translated, it gives CASSQDLGMGAHQPQHF.